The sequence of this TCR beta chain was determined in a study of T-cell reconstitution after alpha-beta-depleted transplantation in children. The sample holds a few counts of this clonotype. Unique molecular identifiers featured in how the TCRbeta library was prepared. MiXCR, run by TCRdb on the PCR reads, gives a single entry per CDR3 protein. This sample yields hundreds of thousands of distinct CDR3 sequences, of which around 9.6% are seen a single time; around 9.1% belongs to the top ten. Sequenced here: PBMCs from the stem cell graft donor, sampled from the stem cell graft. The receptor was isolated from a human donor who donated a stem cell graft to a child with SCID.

CDR3 loop: CASSMGPTGGYTF. The DNA for the CDR3 is TGTGCCAGCAGCATGGGACCCACCGGGGGCTACACCTTC. The chain carries TRBV11-2 and TRBJ1-2, with a weak D call TRBD1 (5 bases). This CDR3 region has 13 residues. V lost 5 bases, J lost 8 bases, and 15 bases lay in between. The germline V gene has CDR1 SGHAT and CDR2 FQNNGV.